This TCR beta chain was captured in a study of tumor-infiltrating lymphocytes in primary liver carcinoma. Study background: Each of the growths was stage T1-T3 N0M0, extending 4.2 to 10 cm across.

From about 19-30 mg of unsorted bulk tissue, DNA and RNA were co-extracted together. Findings and caveats of the study: Compared with tumor region pairs, tumor-adjacent and tumor-blood pairs overlapped less.

Germline values: CDR1 MGHRA, CDR2 YSYEKL. The CDR3 is made up of 15 amino acids. Trimming removed 0 bases at V and 7 bases at J, with 16 bases between. This clonotype has ten or more counts. The antigen is not known. From roughly 0.5 ug total RNA, TCR beta cDNA was generated with a primer in the constant region. Employing slightly modified ARM-PCR, three nested multiplex PCR rounds were run, and these gave rise to the TCR beta libraries. The opening two PCR rounds, approximately 10 cycles each, paired TRBV1-TRBV30 forward primers with a C-beta reverse primer. TCRdb re-derived calls from the multiplex PCR reads in MiXCR, one entry per CDR3 protein. Here the sample spans roughly 86,000 distinct CDR3 sequences, less than 70% being singletons.

The receptor comes from a middle-aged man with primary liver carcinoma and hepatitis B virus infection. The V call is TRBV4-1, the J call TRBJ2-7; D not certain. Sequencing was done on a sample of tumor-adjacent normal liver tissue. CDR3 protein: CASSQDSLLLREQYF. DNA of the CDR3: TGCGCCAGCAGCCAAGATTCACTTCTACTTAGGGAGCAGTACTTC.